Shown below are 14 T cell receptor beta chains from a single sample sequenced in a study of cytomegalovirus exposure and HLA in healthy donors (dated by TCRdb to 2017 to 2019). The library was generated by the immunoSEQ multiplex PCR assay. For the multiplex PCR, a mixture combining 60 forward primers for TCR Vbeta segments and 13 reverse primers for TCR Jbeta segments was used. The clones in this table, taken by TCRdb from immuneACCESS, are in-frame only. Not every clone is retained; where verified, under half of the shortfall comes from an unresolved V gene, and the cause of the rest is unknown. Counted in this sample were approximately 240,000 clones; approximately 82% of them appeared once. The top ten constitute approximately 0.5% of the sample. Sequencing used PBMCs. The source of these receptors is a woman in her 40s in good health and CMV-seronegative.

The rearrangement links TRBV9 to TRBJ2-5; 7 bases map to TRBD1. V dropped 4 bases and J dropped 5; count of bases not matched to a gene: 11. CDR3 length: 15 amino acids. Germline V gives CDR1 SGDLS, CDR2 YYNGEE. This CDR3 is CASSLTGVGYETQYF. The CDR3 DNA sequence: TGTGCCAGCAGCTTAACAGGGGTGGGTTATGAGACCCAGTACTTC.

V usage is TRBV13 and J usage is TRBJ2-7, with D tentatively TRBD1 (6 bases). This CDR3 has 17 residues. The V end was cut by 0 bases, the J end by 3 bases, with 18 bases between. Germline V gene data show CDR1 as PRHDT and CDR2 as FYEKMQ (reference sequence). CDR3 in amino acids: CASSLGTGEALGYEQYF. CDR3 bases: TGTGCCAGCAGCTTAGGGACAGGTGAGGCCCTGGGCTACGAGCAGTACTTC.

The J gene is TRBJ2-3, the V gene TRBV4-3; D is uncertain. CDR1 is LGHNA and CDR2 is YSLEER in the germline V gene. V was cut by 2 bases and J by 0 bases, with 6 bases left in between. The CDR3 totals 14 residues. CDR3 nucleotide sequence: TGCGCCAGCAGCCAACCGGTTAGCACAGATACGCAGTATTTT. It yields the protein CASSQPVSTDTQYF.

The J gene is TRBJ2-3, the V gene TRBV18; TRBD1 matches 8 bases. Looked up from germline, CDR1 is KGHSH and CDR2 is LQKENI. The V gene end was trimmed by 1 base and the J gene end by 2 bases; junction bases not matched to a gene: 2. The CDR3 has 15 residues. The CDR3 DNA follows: TGTGCCAGCTCACCACTCAGGGGGCCCACAGATACGCAGTATTTT. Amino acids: CASSPLRGPTDTQYF.

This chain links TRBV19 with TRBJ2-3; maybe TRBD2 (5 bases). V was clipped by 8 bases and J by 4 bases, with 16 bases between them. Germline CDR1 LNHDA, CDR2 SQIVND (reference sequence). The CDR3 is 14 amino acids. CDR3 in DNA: TGTGCCAGTGGAAGCGGTCCCCGGGCAGATACGCAGTATTTT. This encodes CASGSGPRADTQYF.

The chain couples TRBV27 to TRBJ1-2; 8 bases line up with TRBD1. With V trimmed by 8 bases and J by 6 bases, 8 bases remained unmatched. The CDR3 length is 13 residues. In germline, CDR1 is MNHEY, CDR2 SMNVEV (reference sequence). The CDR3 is CASSDRGRHGYTF. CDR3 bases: TGTGCCAGCTCTGACAGGGGAAGACATGGCTACACCTTC.

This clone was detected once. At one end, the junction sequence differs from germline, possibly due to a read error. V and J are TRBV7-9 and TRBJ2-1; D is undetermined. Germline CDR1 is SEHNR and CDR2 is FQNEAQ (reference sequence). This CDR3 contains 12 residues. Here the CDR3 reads CSSSFSLNEQFF. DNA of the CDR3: TGTTCCAGCAGCTTTTCCCTTAATGAGCAGTTCTTC.

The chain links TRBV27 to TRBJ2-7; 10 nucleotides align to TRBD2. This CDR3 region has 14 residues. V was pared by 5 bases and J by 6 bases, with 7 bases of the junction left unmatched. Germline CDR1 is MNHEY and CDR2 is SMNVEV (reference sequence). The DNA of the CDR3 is TGTGCCAGCAGTCCGCAGCGGGGGGGCATCGAGCAGTACTTC. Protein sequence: CASSPQRGGIEQYF.

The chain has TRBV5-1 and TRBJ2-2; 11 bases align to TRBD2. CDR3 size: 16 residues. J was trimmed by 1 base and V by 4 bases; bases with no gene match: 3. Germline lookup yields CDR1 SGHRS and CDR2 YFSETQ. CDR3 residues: CASSPGTSGNTGELFF. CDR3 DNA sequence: TGCGCCAGCAGCCCCGGGACTAGCGGGAACACCGGGGAGCTGTTTTTT.

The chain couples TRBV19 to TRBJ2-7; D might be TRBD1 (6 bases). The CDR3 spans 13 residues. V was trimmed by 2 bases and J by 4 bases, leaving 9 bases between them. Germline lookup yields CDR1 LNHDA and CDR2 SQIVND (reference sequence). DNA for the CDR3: TGTGCCAGTAGTATAAGGGGGACGTACGAGCAGTACTTC. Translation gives CASSIRGTYEQYF.

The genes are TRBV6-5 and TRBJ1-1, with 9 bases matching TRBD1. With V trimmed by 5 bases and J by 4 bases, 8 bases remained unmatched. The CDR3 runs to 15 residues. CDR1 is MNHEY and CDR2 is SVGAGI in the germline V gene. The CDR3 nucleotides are TGTGCCAGCAGTGGGGGGACAGGGATTTTCACTGAAGCTTTCTTT. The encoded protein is CASSGGTGIFTEAFF.

CDR3 sequence reads: CASSEDGSAYEQYF. For the CDR3, the DNA is TGTGCCAGTTCGGAGGACGGCTCAGCGTACGAGCAGTACTTC. The chain carries TRBV19 and TRBJ2-7, with D tentatively TRBD2 (5 bases). Trimming cost V 8 bases and J 4 bases, with 18 bases left between them. This CDR3 spans 14 amino acids. CDR1 is LNHDA, CDR2 SQIVND, per germline (reference sequence).

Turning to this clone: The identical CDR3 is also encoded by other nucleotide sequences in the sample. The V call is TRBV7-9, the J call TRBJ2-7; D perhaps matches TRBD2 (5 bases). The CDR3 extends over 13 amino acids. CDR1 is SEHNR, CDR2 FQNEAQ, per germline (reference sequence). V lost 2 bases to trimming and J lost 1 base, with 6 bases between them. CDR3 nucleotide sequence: TGTGCCAGCAGCTTACCGGGATCCTACGAGCAGTACTTC. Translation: CASSLPGSYEQYF.

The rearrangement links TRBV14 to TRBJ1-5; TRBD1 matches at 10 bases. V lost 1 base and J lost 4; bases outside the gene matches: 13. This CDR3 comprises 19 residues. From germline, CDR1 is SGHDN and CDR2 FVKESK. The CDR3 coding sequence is TGTGCCAGCAGCCAAGCGATAATTGGACAGGGGGTTTGTAATCAGCCCCAGCATTTT. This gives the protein CASSQAIIGQGVCNQPQHF. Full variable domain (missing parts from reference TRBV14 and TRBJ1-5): EAGVTQFPSHSVIEKGQTVTLRCDPISGHDNLYWYRRVMGKEIKFLLHFVKESKQDESGMPNNRFLAERTGGTYSTLKVQPAELEDSGVYFCASSQAIIGQGVCNQPQHFGDGTRLSIL.